The 22 T cell receptor beta chains below were found in one sample sequenced in a study of blood T cells in healthy people across ages. Primed by a sample-barcoded 5' primer and a J-beta primer mix, a second PCR proceeded for 7 to 11 cycles. In TCRdb, the 5' RACE reads were re-called with MiXCR into one record per CDR3 protein. This table has roughly 650,000 distinct CDR3 sequences, about 30% appearing once. The specimen was blood. The source is a woman of 80 years or more in good health.

The rearrangement links TRBV2 to TRBJ1-6; D might be TRBD1 (6 bases). Germline V lookup: CDR1 SNHLY, CDR2 FYNNEI. V lost 6 bases and J 10 bases, leaving 19 bases between the germline ends. The CDR3 is made up of 15 amino acids. DNA of the CDR3: TGTGCCAGCAGGGGGGGGCGCAACACTGGGTCACCCCTCCACTTT. Protein product: CASRGGRNTGSPLHF.

This clonotype was seen ten or more times. This chain's CDR3 is CASSVESGGTDTQYF. Here the CDR3 DNA reads TGTGCCAGCAGCGTAGAAAGCGGGGGCACAGATACGCAGTATTTT. The chain carries TRBV9 and TRBJ2-3; TRBD2 matches 7 bases. The length of the CDR3 is 15 residues. V shed 0 bases and J 1 base; nucleotides not matched to a gene: 2. Germline V CDR1 and CDR2: SGDLS, YYNGEE.

This clonotype was found many times. The chain combines TRBV2 with TRBJ1-6; D not certain. Trimming left V 8 bases short and J 0 bases short, with 5 bases between. Germline V gives CDR1 SNHLY, CDR2 FYNNEI. The CDR3 totals 13 residues. The CDR3 region has the DNA TGTGCCAGCGGAAGCTCCTATAATTCACCCCTCCACTTT. Translating it yields CASGSSYNSPLHF.

This clonotype came up many times. The chain has TRBV7-2 and TRBJ2-3; D unclear. The ends were cut back, 4 bases at V and 0 bases at J, with 14 bases in the middle. Germline lookup yields CDR1 SGHTA and CDR2 FQGNSA. This CDR3 has 16 amino acids. The CDR3 loop is CASSSSGRASTDTQYF. For the CDR3, the DNA is TGTGCCAGCAGCTCGAGTGGGCGTGCTAGCACAGATACGCAGTATTTT.

This clonotype occurred a few times. This sequence joins TRBV20-1 and TRBJ2-3; TRBD2 is a possible D gene (5 bases). The CDR3 extends over 15 amino acids. CDR1 is DFQATT, CDR2 SNEGSKA, per germline (reference sequence). The V end lost 0 bases, the J end lost 1 base, and 11 bases lay between the germline ends. CDR3 region: CSARDGRAGTDTQYF. CDR3 nucleotides: TGCAGTGCTAGAGACGGGCGGGCGGGCACAGATACGCAGTATTTT.

This chain links TRBV20-1 with TRBJ2-5; D is ambiguous. Germline V lookup: CDR1 DFQATT, CDR2 SNEGSKA (reference sequence). The CDR3 loop spans 15 amino acids. The germline V and J ends were trimmed by 0 bases and 6 bases, with 17 bases remaining between them. The CDR3 nucleotides read TGCAGTGCTAGAGATCGAGATGGGCAGACCCAGACCCAGTACTTC. This encodes CSARDRDGQTQTQYF.

This clonotype showed up many times. This rearrangement joins TRBV4-3 to TRBJ2-7; D might be TRBD2 (5 bases). This CDR3 has 14 amino acids. Germline V gives CDR1 LGHNA, CDR2 YSLEER. The V end was cut by 1 base, the J end by 3 bases, with 10 bases between. The CDR3 DNA reads as TGCGCCAGCAGCCAAGGAAGAACTAGCTACGAGCAGTACTTC. It is translated as CASSQGRTSYEQYF.

The chain has TRBV7-9 and TRBJ1-6, with 7 bases lining up with TRBD1. Germline V gene sequence: CDR1 SEHNR, CDR2 FQNEAQ (reference sequence). Trimming took 5 bases from V and 7 from J; bases not matched to a gene: 5. This CDR3 comprises 14 residues. The CDR3 bases are TGTGCCAGCAGCATGGACAGGTCGAATTCACCCCTCCACTTT. Amino acids: CASSMDRSNSPLHF.

Many counts were recorded for this clonotype. The rearrangement joins TRBV3-1 to TRBJ1-2; weak D call: TRBD1 (5 bases). Germline values: CDR1 LGHDT, CDR2 YNNKEL (reference sequence). The ends were cut back, 0 bases at V and 5 bases at J, with 19 bases in the middle. This CDR3 contains 17 residues. The CDR3 sequence: CASSQDPQGLSGYGYTF. DNA of the CDR3: TGTGCCAGCAGCCAAGATCCTCAGGGCTTAAGTGGGTATGGCTACACCTTC.

Ten or more counts support this clonotype. The chain links TRBV12-3 or TRBV12-4 to TRBJ1-2; no reliable D call. Deletions cut 5 bases from V and 8 bases from J, with 15 bases between. The CDR3 runs to 13 residues. CDR3 coding DNA: TGTGCCAGCAGTCTGTCGGACTCCGGGGGCTACACCTTC. Its translation: CASSLSDSGGYTF.

The genes are TRBV18 and TRBJ1-3; D may be TRBD1 (5 bases). The germline V and J ends were trimmed by 0 bases and 0 bases, with 9 bases remaining between them. CDR1 and CDR2 from the germline V gene are KGHSH and LQKENI. This CDR3 has 16 residues. The CDR3 is CASSPPGQLSGNTIYF. The CDR3 bases are TGTGCCAGCTCACCACCGGGGCAGCTCTCTGGAAACACCATATATTTT.

This clonotype came up many times. The J gene is TRBJ2-1, the V gene TRBV5-1; possibly TRBD1 or TRBD2 for D (5 bases each). Germline V CDR1 and CDR2: SGHRS, YFSETQ. The CDR3 is made up of 15 amino acids. The V end was cut by 5 bases, the J end by 0 bases, with 12 bases between. CDR3 loop: CASRYGGSSYNEQFF. The CDR3, as DNA: TGCGCCAGCAGATATGGGGGTAGCTCCTACAATGAGCAGTTCTTC.

At least ten counts were recorded for this clonotype. The J gene is TRBJ2-1, the V gene TRBV29-1, with TRBD2 matching over 12 bases. This CDR3 contains 16 residues. From germline, CDR1 is SQVTM and CDR2 ANQGSEA. V lost 2 bases, J lost 7 bases, and 9 bases stayed unmatched. In DNA form, the CDR3 reads TGCAGCGTTGAACCGGCTAGCGGGGGGGGAGGGAATGAGCAGTTCTTC. As protein: CSVEPASGGGGNEQFF.

This chain joins TRBV7-2 and TRBJ2-3; 7 nucleotides agree with TRBD1. CDR3 size: 15 residues. Germline trimming cut 6 bases from V and 5 bases from J; bases unmatched to any gene: 11. Germline CDR1 and CDR2: SGHTA and FQGNSA. CDR3 bases: TGTGCCAGCAGTTTTGCCGGGACAGCGAAAGATACGCAGTATTTT. This codes for CASSFAGTAKDTQYF.

The sample holds many counts of this clonotype. The genes are TRBV20-1 and TRBJ1-5; 11 bases are a match to TRBD1. The CDR3 runs to 14 residues. Per the germline V gene, CDR1 is DFQATT and CDR2 is SNEGSKA (reference sequence). V trimming: 5 bases; J trimming: 5 bases; junction bases outside the gene matches: 5. The CDR3 here is CSAEPGQGDQPQHF. The CDR3 coding sequence is TGCAGTGCTGAACCGGGACAGGGGGATCAGCCCCAGCATTTT.

This clonotype was seen more than once but under ten times. A single base separates this from a much larger clone, so it may be a read error. The CDR3 DNA is TGTGCCAGCAGGAGGACAGACTCCTACGAGCAGTACTTC. Amino acids: CASRRTDSYEQYF. The rearrangement links TRBV21-1 to TRBJ2-7; TRBD1 was called by the table and not checked on the DNA. TRBV21-1 is termed a pseudogene. CDR3 length: 13 residues.

This sequence joins TRBV5-5 and TRBJ2-1; D is unclear. The CDR3 loop spans 15 amino acids. The V and J ends lost 4 bases and 2 bases respectively, with 13 bases between them. CDR1 is SGHKS and CDR2 is YYEKEE in the germline V gene (reference sequence). CDR3 in DNA: TGTGCCAGCAGCCACCAGACGACGGCCTACAATGAGCAGTTCTTC. Amino acids: CASSHQTTAYNEQFF. The full variable domain, in which reference TRBV5-5 and TRBJ2-1 provide the parts outside the CDR3, is DAGVTQSPTHLIKTRGQQVTLRCSPISGHKSVSWYQQVLGQGPQFIFQYYEKEERGRGNFPDRFSARQFPNYSSELNVNALLLGDSALYLCASSHQTTAYNEQFFGPGTRLTVL.

This clonotype has a count of ten or more. The genes are TRBV21-1 and TRBJ2-1; TRBD1, the table's D call, lacks a check against the DNA. TRBV21-1 is classified as a pseudogene. This CDR3 is built from 14 residues. CDR3 nucleotide sequence: TGTGCCAGCAGCAAGCGGGGGGAGTACAATGAGCAGTTCTTC. This gives the protein CASSKRGEYNEQFF.

This clonotype was observed at least ten times. The chain recombines TRBV5-1 with TRBJ2-2; no clear D gene. This CDR3 spans 14 amino acids. Trimming left V 4 bases short and J 1 base short, with 8 bases between. The germline gives CDR1 SGHRS, CDR2 YFSETQ. The DNA for the CDR3 is TGCGCCAGCAGCACAGACGGGAACACCGGGGAGCTGTTTTTT. Protein: CASSTDGNTGELFF.

J is TRBJ1-1 and V is TRBV5-1; D unclear. CDR3 length: 14 residues. The V gene lost 0 bases and the J gene lost 11 bases, with 17 bases spanning the gap. Germline V gene lookup returns CDR1 SGHRS and CDR2 YFSETQ. The DNA of the CDR3 is TGCGCCAGCAGCTTGGTTTTTCGGGATCGTCAGGCTTTCTTT. Its protein is CASSLVFRDRQAFF.

This clonotype was observed many times. The CDR3 sequence: CASNLSGRRSTDTQYF. The CDR3, as DNA: TGTGCCAGCAACCTTAGCGGGAGAAGGTCCACAGATACGCAGTATTTT. The V call is TRBV7-2, the J call TRBJ2-3, with 9 nucleotides matching TRBD2. The germline V gene has CDR1 SGHTA and CDR2 FQGNSA. Unmatched junction bases numbered 10, after V lost 7 bases and J lost 2 bases. The CDR3 has 16 amino acids.

Remarks on this clonotype: This may be a read error: a much more frequent sequence differs by one nucleotide. J is TRBJ1-2 and V is TRBV14, with unresolved D. This CDR3 is built from 13 residues. Germline V gene sequence: CDR1 SGHDN, CDR2 FVKESK. The CDR3 spells CASSREKSYGCTF. CDR3 nucleotide sequence: TGTGCCAGCAGCCGGGAGAAGAGCTATGGCTGCACCTTC.